The 32 T cell receptor beta chains below all came from one sample that was sequenced in a study of blood T cells in healthy people across ages (dated by TCRdb to between 2014 and 2017). Libraries were built with 5' RACE. TCRdb records Illumina HiSeq 2500 as the sequencer. The second PCR ran for roughly 6 to 11 cycles and used a J-beta primer mix along with a sample-barcoded 5' primer. The public sequencing data were trimmed at Q25 with fastp and processed into clonotypes with MiXCR by TCRdb, which kept only in-frame beta chains. A single entry per CDR3 protein holds the most common genes and DNA from its merged rows. The sample table shows roughly 560,000 distinct CDR3 sequences, and less than 25% are seen once. The ten largest clones capture just over 8.5% of the sample. These sequences were also reported in another study, on T cells of mothers and their children.

The material sequenced was blood. The receptors originated from a boy between 10 and 17 years old in good health.

V usage is TRBV5-1 and J usage is TRBJ1-2, with D perhaps TRBD1 (6 bases). This CDR3 region has 15 residues. V lost 4 bases and J 6 bases, leaving 19 bases between the germline ends. Germline-derived CDR1 and CDR2 are SGHRS and YFSETQ. CDR3 in DNA: TGCGCCAGCAGCGGGGTGGAAGGGGGTAGTGATGGCTACACCTTC. Its protein product is CASSGVEGGSDGYTF.

This chain uses TRBV2 with TRBJ1-2, with D uncertain. Germline V lookup: CDR1 SNHLY, CDR2 FYNNEI. Trimming cost V 6 bases and J 8 bases, with 10 bases left between them. This CDR3 is built from 11 residues. DNA of the CDR3: TGTGCCAGCAGAAACCTGGGCGGCTACACCTTC. This gives the protein CASRNLGGYTF.

This clonotype was picked up many times. CDR3 sequence: CSAKGQGVYEQFF. The CDR3 region has the DNA TGCAGTGCTAAGGGACAGGGAGTATATGAGCAGTTCTTC. The J gene is TRBJ2-1, the V gene TRBV20-1, with TRBD1 identical over 9 bases. This CDR3 has 13 amino acids. V trimming: 4 bases; J trimming: 8 bases; junction bases outside the gene matches: 6. Looked up from germline, CDR1 is DFQATT and CDR2 is SNEGSKA (reference sequence).

This clonotype was counted only a few times. This chain links TRBV2 with TRBJ2-1; 8 bases line up with TRBD2. Trimming took 9 bases from V and 4 from J; bases not matched to a gene: 17. Germline values: CDR1 SNHLY, CDR2 FYNNEI. The CDR3 is 17 amino acids. The chain's CDR3 is CASWLSSVAGFYNEQFF. The DNA of the CDR3 is TGTGCCAGTTGGTTGTCCTCGGTAGCGGGGTTTTACAATGAGCAGTTCTTC.

This clonotype was detected only a few times. This chain joins TRBV24-1 and TRBJ2-2, with D perhaps matching TRBD1 (6 bases). From germline, CDR1 is KGHDR and CDR2 SFDVKD. CDR3 length equals 16 residues. The V and J ends lost 7 bases and 4 bases respectively, with 18 bases between them. CDR3 bases: TGTGCCACCAGGGGAGATGGGGGCCATACCACCGGGGAGCTGTTTTTT. Its protein product is CATRGDGGHTTGELFF.

The chain carries TRBV7-9 and TRBJ1-2; unclear D gene. Trimming took off 5 bases at V and 7 bases at J, with 14 bases between the two ends. This CDR3 comprises 13 residues. The V gene's germline CDR1 is SEHNR and CDR2 FQNEAQ (reference sequence). Here the CDR3 reads CASSKKGGLGYTF. In DNA, the CDR3 is TGTGCCAGCAGCAAAAAGGGCGGTCTTGGCTACACCTTC.

The chain employs TRBV5-1 and TRBJ2-5; a weak D match, TRBD2 (5 bases). Matching the DNA end better, TRBJ2-7 makes the J call doubtful. The CDR3 is made up of 15 amino acids. The germline CDR1 and CDR2 sequences are SGHRS and YFSETQ. CDR3 residues: CASSLASGILYEQYF. In DNA form, the CDR3 reads TGCGCCAGCAGCTTGGCGTCGGGGATCCTCTACGAGCAGTACTTC.

This clonotype showed up just a few times. One junction end disagrees with the germline gene, perhaps due to a read error. The J gene is TRBJ2-5, the V gene TRBV7-2; the D is unclear. Germline lookup yields CDR1 SGHTA and CDR2 FQGNSA. CDR3 size: 12 residues. CDR3: CASSFPWETQYF. The CDR3 DNA follows: TGCGCCAGCAGCTTTCCGTGGGAGACCCAGTACTTC.

This clonotype was seen ten or more times. The chain recombines TRBV9 with TRBJ2-7; D is perhaps TRBD1 or TRBD2 (5 bases each). With 4 bases removed from V and 0 bases from J, the gap between germline ends came to 17 bases. This CDR3 is 16 amino acids long. Per germline, CDR1 SGDLS and CDR2 YYNGEE. DNA of the CDR3: TGTGCCAGCAGCACTAGGGTGGGGGAGAGCTCCTACGAGCAGTACTTC. It specifies CASSTRVGESSYEQYF.

The rearrangement links TRBV6-5 to TRBJ1-2; D is possibly TRBD1 (5 bases). The CDR3 runs to 16 residues. The germline V and J ends were trimmed by 3 bases and 4 bases, with 18 bases remaining between them. Germline assignment: CDR1 MNHEY and CDR2 SVGAGI. The CDR3 nucleotides read TGTGCCAGCAGTTATACCACCACGGGGGTTGGCTATGGCTACACCTTC. This gives the protein CASSYTTTGVGYGYTF.

The rearrangement links TRBV15 to TRBJ2-3, with a possible D match to TRBD1 (6 bases). CDR3 length: 14 residues. Trimming took off 5 bases at V and 4 bases at J, with 13 bases between the two ends. Germline V gene lookup returns CDR1 LNHNV and CDR2 YYDKDF (reference sequence). CDR3 protein: CATSARPGADTQYF. The CDR3 nucleotides are TGTGCCACCAGCGCACGGCCAGGGGCAGATACGCAGTATTTT. The full variable domain, its missing parts supplied by reference TRBV15 and TRBJ2-3, is DAMVIQNPRYQVTQFGKPVTLSCSQTLNHNVMYWYQQKSSQAPKLLFHYYDKDFNNEADTPDNFQSRRPNTSFCFLDIRSPGLGDTAMYLCATSARPGADTQYFGPGTRLTVL.

By its share, this clonotype is large. The CDR3 loop reads CASSLAGNTNEKLFF. CDR3 nucleotide sequence: TGTGCCAGCAGCCTCGCAGGGAACACTAATGAAAAACTGTTTTTT. The gene calls are TRBV7-9 and TRBJ1-4, with a tentative D call TRBD1 (5 bases). The V end lost 5 bases, the J end lost 2 bases, and 12 bases lay between the germline ends. This CDR3 has 15 amino acids. Germline assignment: CDR1 SEHNR and CDR2 FQNEAQ (reference sequence). Full variable domain (outside the CDR3, taken from reference TRBV7-9 and TRBJ1-4): DTGVSQNPRHKITKRGQNVTFRCDPISEHNRLYWYRQTLGQGPEFLTYFQNEAQLEKSRLLSDRFSAERPKGSFSTLEIQRTEQGDSAMYLCASSLAGNTNEKLFFGSGTQLSVL.

The CDR3 protein is CASSYPGLSYEQYF. In DNA, the CDR3 is TGTGCCAGCAGTTATCCGGGACTTAGCTACGAGCAGTACTTC. The rearrangement links TRBV6-2 or TRBV6-3 to TRBJ2-7, with a weak D call TRBD2 (6 bases). CDR3 length: 14 residues. Per germline, CDR1 MNHEY and CDR2 SVGEGT. V gave up 3 bases and J gave up 3 bases, with 12 bases separating them.

The chain uses TRBV20-1 and TRBJ1-3, with D perhaps matching TRBD1 (5 bases). The CDR3 consists of 13 residues. The V end lost 3 bases, the J end lost 2 bases, and 8 bases lay between the germline ends. Germline assignment: CDR1 DFQATT and CDR2 SNEGSKA (reference sequence). CDR3 nucleotide sequence: TGCAGTGCTAGTCCAGGGCCTGGAAACACCATATATTTT. It codes for CSASPGPGNTIYF.

This clonotype was counted a few times. The chain recombines TRBV4-3 with TRBJ2-7, with TRBD1 identical over 8 bases. The CDR3 runs 14 residues. Germline V CDR1 and CDR2: LGHNA, YSLEER. V shed 5 bases and J 0 bases; nucleotides not matched to a gene: 3. CDR3 coding DNA: TGCGCCAGCAGCGAGGACAGGGCCTCCTACGAGCAGTACTTC. Encoded protein: CASSEDRASYEQYF.

This chain uses TRBV27 with TRBJ2-7; possibly TRBD1 for D (6 bases). The length of the CDR3 is 14 residues. Deletions cut 3 bases from V and 5 bases from J, with 14 bases between. Germline lookup yields CDR1 MNHEY and CDR2 SMNVEV (reference sequence). CDR3: CASSLMPRGNEQYF. The CDR3 coding sequence is TGTGCCAGCAGTTTGATGCCCAGGGGTAACGAGCAGTACTTC.

This rearrangement joins TRBV7-9 to TRBJ2-7, with D uncertain. CDR1 is SEHNR, CDR2 FQNEAQ, per germline (reference sequence). V gave up 2 bases and J gave up 7 bases, with 9 bases separating them. The CDR3 runs to 12 residues. The CDR3 here is CASSLNWLEQYF. The CDR3 coding sequence is TGTGCCAGCAGCTTAAATTGGCTTGAGCAGTACTTC.

This chain uses TRBV7-2 with TRBJ1-6; the D gene is possibly TRBD1 (6 bases). Looked up from germline, CDR1 is SGHTA and CDR2 is FQGNSA. Trimming removed 1 base from V and 13 bases from J, with 14 bases in between. There are 14 residues in the CDR3. The CDR3 is CASSLGGDMFPLHF. CDR3 nucleotides: TGTGCCAGCAGCTTAGGAGGGGACATGTTCCCCCTCCACTTT. The variable domain in full, with the rest retrieved from reference TRBV7-2 and TRBJ1-6, is GAGVSQSPSNKVTEKGKDVELRCDPISGHTALYWYRQSLGQGLEFLIYFQGNSAPDKSGLPSDRFSAERTGGSVSTLTIQRTQQEDSAVYLCASSLGGDMFPLHFGNGTRLTVT.

This clonotype has a handful of counts. This chain joins TRBV4-3 and TRBJ1-1; D remains ambiguous. Trimming removed 3 bases from V and 1 base from J, with 18 bases in between. CDR1 is LGHNA and CDR2 is YSLEER in the germline V gene. The CDR3 is made up of 17 amino acids. The CDR3 sequence: CASSHHDTAGTNTEAFF. In DNA form, the CDR3 reads TGCGCCAGCAGCCACCACGACACCGCCGGTACGAACACTGAAGCTTTCTTT.

The sample holds a few counts of this clonotype. The rearrangement uses TRBV11-2 and TRBJ2-2; D remains ambiguous. V lost 2 bases and J lost 11, with 9 bases in between. Germline V gene sequence: CDR1 SGHAT, CDR2 FQNNGV. This CDR3 has 12 residues. CDR3 protein: CASSLRPAELFF. The CDR3 DNA sequence: TGTGCCAGCAGCTTAAGGCCGGCCGAGCTGTTTTTT.

This clonotype was counted a few times. The chain employs TRBV4-3 and TRBJ2-5; TRBD1 aligns across 9 bases. Looked up from germline, CDR1 is LGHNA and CDR2 is YSLEER. The CDR3 is made up of 14 amino acids. V trimming: 1 base; J trimming: 9 bases; junction bases outside the gene matches: 6. Written as DNA, the CDR3 is TGCGCCAGCAGCCAAGGGAGACAGGGGGAGGCCCAGTACTTC. Translated: CASSQGRQGEAQYF.

This clonotype was seen only a few times. The V call is TRBV6-4, the J call TRBJ2-1, with D possibly being TRBD2 (5 bases). The V gene's germline CDR1 is MRHNA and CDR2 SNTAGT. This CDR3 has 13 amino acids. With 0 bases removed from V and 5 bases from J, the gap between germline ends came to 5 bases. CDR3 DNA: TGTGCCAGCAGTGACTCGGAGGACAATGAGCAGTTCTTC. Amino acids: CASSDSEDNEQFF.

The gene calls are TRBV25-1 and TRBJ2-5; D remains unclear. TRBJ2-1 explains the end of the DNA better; the J call may be wrong. Germline V gene data show CDR1 as MGHDK and CDR2 as SYGVNS. The CDR3 sequence is 12 residues long. As DNA, the CDR3 is TGTGCCAGCAGTGGGTTGGCGACTGAGCAGTTCTTC. Encoded protein: CASSGLATEQFF.

This clonotype was seen a few times. This sequence joins TRBV20-1 and TRBJ2-1; TRBD2 is a possible D gene (5 bases). V was shortened by 2 bases and J by 4 bases, with 9 bases between the two germline ends. The CDR3 runs 13 residues. Per the germline V gene, CDR1 is DFQATT and CDR2 is SNEGSKA (reference sequence). CDR3 sequence reads: CSARPGGYNEQFF. For the CDR3, the DNA is TGCAGTGCTAGACCAGGCGGGTACAATGAGCAGTTCTTC.

This clonotype was found a few times. J is TRBJ2-6 and V is TRBV3-1; 8 bases are a match to TRBD1. CDR1 and CDR2 from the germline V gene are LGHDT and YNNKEL (reference sequence). V shed 5 bases, J shed 2 bases, and the junction held 11 bases outside the gene matches. The CDR3 runs 18 residues. CDR3 region: CASSAQDRVDAGANVLTF. CDR3 DNA: TGTGCCAGCAGCGCCCAGGACAGGGTAGACGCTGGGGCCAACGTCCTGACTTTC.

The CDR3 loop reads CASSLDGARSDEQFF. In DNA, the CDR3 is TGCGCCAGCAGCTTAGACGGGGCCAGAAGTGATGAGCAGTTCTTC. The chain employs TRBV5-1 and TRBJ2-1; D may be TRBD1 or TRBD2 (5 bases each). The CDR3 is 15 amino acids. Trimming shortened V by 2 bases and J by 8 bases, and 17 bases separated the two germline ends. Germline V gene sequence: CDR1 SGHRS, CDR2 YFSETQ.

This clonotype was seen a handful of times. V and J are TRBV7-8 and TRBJ1-5, with D maybe TRBD1 (6 bases). The CDR3 has 16 amino acids. Trimming left V 0 bases short and J 1 base short, with 10 bases between. Germline CDR1 reads SGHVS; CDR2 reads FQNEAQ. The CDR3 sequence: CASSLAGGRSNQPQHF. The CDR3 bases are TGTGCCAGCAGCTTAGCGGGGGGGCGAAGCAATCAGCCCCAGCATTTT.

Comments on this clonotype: One base away lies a much larger clone, so this may be a sequencing read error. The genes are TRBV28 and TRBJ1-4; 12 nucleotides line up with TRBD1. CDR1 and CDR2 from the germline V gene are MDHEN and SYDVKM. J gave up 7 bases and V 7 bases, and 16 bases lay outside the gene matches. This CDR3 comprises 18 residues. CDR3 residues: CASNSHGYGTGGREKLFF. In nucleotides, the CDR3 is TGTGCCAGCAACTCCCATGGTTACGGGACAGGGGGCCGTGAAAAACTGTTTTTT.

The gene calls are TRBV20-1 and TRBJ2-5; a possible D gene is TRBD2 (6 bases). The V and J ends lost 3 bases and 7 bases respectively, with 15 bases between them. CDR3 length: 13 amino acids. The germline V gene encodes CDR1 DFQATT and CDR2 SNEGSKA (reference sequence). The CDR3 here is CSASVSGKGTQYF. CDR3 coding DNA: TGCAGTGCTAGCGTTAGCGGTAAAGGGACCCAGTACTTC.

The genes are TRBV7-2 and TRBJ2-7, with D tentatively TRBD2 (6 bases). V was trimmed by 3 bases and J by 7 bases, leaving 10 bases between them. CDR1 and CDR2 (germline): SGHTA, FQGNSA. The CDR3 length is 12 residues. The CDR3 nucleotides are TGTGCCAGCAGCTTTCAGGGAGGAGAGCAGTACTTC. Amino acids: CASSFQGGEQYF.

DNA of the CDR3: TGCGCCAGCAGCTTGCCTAGCGGCAACACCGGGGAGCTGTTTTTT. The encoded protein is CASSLPSGNTGELFF. The chain has TRBV5-1 and TRBJ2-2; TRBD2 aligns across 7 bases. The CDR3 totals 15 residues. Looked up from germline, CDR1 is SGHRS and CDR2 is YFSETQ. V lost 1 base and J lost 2; bases outside the gene matches: 2.

V gene TRBV5-1 combines with J gene TRBJ2-1; TRBD1 might be the D (6 bases). Per germline, CDR1 SGHRS and CDR2 YFSETQ. The CDR3 is made up of 17 amino acids. V shed 0 bases and J shed 4 bases, with 17 bases lying between them. CDR3 bases: TGCGCCAGCAGCTTGGAGCCCGCTCGAGGGGGTTACAATGAGCAGTTCTTC. Residues: CASSLEPARGGYNEQFF.